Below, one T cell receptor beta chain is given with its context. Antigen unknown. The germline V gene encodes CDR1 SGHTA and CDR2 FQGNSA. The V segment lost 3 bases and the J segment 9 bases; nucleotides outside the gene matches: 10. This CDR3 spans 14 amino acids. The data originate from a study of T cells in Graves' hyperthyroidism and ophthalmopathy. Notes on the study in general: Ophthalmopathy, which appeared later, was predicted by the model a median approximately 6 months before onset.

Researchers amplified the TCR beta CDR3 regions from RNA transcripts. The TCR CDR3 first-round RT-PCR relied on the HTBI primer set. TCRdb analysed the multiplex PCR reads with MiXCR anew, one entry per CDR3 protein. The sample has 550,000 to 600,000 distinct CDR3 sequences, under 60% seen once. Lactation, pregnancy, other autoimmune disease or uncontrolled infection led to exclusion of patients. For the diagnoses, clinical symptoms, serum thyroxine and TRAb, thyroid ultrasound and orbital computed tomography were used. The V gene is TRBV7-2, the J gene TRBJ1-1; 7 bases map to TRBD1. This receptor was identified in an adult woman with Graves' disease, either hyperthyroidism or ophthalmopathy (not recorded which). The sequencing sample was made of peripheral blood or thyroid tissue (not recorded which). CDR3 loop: CASSFRRDRIKAFF. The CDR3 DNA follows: TGTGCCAGCAGCTTTCGCCGGGACAGAATAAAAGCTTTCTTT.